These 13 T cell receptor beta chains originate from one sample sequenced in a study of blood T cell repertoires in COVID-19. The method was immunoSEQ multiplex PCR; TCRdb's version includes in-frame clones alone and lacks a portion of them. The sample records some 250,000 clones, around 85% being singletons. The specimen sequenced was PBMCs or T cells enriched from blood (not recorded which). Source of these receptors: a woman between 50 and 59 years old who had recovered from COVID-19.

The CDR3 nucleotides are TGTGCCAGCAGCCTAGTGACAGGGTACACTGAAGCTTTCTTT. Translation: CASSLVTGYTEAFF. The J gene is TRBJ1-1, the V gene TRBV5-5; TRBD1 matches at 7 bases. This CDR3 is built from 14 residues. Germline lookup yields CDR1 SGHKS and CDR2 YYEKEE (reference sequence). The V and J ends lost 4 bases and 3 bases, in that order; junction bases with no gene match: 6.

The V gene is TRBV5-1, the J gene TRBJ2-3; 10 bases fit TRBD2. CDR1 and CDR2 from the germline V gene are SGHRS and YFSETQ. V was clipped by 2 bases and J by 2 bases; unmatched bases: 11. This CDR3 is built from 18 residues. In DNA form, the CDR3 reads TGCGCCAGCAGCTTATCAGGGGTAGCGGGAGGCCTCACAGATACGCAGTATTTT. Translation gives CASSLSGVAGGLTDTQYF.

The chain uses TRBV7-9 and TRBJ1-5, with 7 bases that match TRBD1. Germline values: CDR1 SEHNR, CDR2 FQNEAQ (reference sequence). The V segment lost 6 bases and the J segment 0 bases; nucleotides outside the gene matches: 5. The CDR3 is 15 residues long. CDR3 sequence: CASSSDRVSNQPQHF. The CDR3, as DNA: TGTGCCAGCAGTTCCGACAGGGTTAGCAATCAGCCCCAGCATTTT.

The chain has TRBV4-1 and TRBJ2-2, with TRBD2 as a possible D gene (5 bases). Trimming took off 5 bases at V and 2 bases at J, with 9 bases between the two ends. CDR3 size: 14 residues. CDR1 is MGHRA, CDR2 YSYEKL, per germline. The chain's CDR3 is CASSKGGNTGELFF. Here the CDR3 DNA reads TGCGCCAGCAGCAAAGGAGGAAACACCGGGGAGCTGTTTTTT.

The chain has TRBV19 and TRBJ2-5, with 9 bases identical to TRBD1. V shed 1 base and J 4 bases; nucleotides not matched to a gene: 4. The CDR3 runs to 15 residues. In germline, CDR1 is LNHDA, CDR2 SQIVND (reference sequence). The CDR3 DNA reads TGTGCCAGTAGTATAGCTGGGACAGGGTTAGAGACCCAGTACTTC. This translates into CASSIAGTGLETQYF.

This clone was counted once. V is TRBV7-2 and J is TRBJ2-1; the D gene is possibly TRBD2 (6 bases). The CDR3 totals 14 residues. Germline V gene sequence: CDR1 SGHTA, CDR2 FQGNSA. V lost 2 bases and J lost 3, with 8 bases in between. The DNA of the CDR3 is TGTGCCAGCAGCTTAAATAGCGGCTACAATGAGCAGTTCTTC. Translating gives CASSLNSGYNEQFF.

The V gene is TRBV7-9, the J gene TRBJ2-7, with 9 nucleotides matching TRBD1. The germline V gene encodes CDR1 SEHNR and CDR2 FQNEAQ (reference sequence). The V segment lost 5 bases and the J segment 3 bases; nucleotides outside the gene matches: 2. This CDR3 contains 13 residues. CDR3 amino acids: CASSRQGDYEQYF. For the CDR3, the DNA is TGTGCCAGCAGCAGACAGGGGGACTACGAGCAGTACTTC.

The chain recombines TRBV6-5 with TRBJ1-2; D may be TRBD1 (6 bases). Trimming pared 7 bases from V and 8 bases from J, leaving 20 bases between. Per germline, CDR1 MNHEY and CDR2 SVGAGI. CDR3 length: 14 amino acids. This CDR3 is CASKEAGVVRGYTF. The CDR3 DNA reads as TGTGCCAGCAAGGAGGCAGGGGTGGTACGGGGCTACACCTTC.

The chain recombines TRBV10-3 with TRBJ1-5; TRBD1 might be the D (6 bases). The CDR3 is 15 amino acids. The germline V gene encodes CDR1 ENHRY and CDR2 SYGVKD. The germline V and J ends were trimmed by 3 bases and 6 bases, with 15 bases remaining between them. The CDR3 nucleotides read TGTGCCATCAGTGACAGGGGCGGAATGGGTCAGCCCCAGCATTTT. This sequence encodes CAISDRGGMGQPQHF.

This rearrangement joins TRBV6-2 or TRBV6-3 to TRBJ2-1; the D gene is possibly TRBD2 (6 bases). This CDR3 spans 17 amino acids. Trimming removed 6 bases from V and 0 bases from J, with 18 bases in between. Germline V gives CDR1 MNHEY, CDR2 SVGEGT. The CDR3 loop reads CASSPTGEASSYNEQFF. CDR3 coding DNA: TGTGCCAGCAGCCCTACGGGGGAGGCGTCCTCCTACAATGAGCAGTTCTTC.

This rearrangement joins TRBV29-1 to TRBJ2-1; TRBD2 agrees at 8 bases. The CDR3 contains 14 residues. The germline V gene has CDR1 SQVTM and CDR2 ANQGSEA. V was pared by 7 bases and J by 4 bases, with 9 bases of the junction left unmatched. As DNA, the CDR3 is TGCAGCGCAGTAGGACTAGCACCTTACAATGAGCAGTTCTTC. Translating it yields CSAVGLAPYNEQFF.

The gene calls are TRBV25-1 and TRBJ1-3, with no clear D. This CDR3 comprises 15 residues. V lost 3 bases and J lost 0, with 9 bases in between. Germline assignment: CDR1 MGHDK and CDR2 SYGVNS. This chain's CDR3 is CASSEIDYSGNTIYF. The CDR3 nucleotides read TGTGCCAGCAGTGAGATCGACTACTCTGGAAACACCATATATTTT. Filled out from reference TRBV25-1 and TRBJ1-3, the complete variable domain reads EADIYQTPRYLVIGTGKKITLECSQTMGHDKMYWYQQDPGMELHLIHYSYGVNSTEKGDLSSESTVSRIRTEHFPLTLESARPSHTSQYLCASSEIDYSGNTIYFGEGSWLTVV.

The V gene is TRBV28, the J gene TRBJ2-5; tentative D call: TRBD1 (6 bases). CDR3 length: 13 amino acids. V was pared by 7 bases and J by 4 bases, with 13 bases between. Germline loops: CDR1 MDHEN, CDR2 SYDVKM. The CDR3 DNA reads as TGTGCCAGCAACCCCAGAGGGGGAGAGACCCAGTACTTC. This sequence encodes CASNPRGGETQYF.